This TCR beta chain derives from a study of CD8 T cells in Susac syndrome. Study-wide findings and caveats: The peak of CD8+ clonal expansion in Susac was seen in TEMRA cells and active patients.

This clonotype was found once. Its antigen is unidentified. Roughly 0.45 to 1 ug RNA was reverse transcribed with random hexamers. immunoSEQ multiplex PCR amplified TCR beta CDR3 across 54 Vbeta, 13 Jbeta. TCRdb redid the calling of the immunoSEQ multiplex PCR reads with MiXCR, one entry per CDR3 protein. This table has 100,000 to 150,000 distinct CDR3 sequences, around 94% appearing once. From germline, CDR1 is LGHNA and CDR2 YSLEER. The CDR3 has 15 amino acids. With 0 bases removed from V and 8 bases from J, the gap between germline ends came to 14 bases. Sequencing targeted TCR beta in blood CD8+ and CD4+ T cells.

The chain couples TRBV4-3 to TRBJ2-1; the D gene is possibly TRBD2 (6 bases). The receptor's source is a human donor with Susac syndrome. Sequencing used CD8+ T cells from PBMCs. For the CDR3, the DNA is TGCGCCAGCAGCCAAGATGCGGCTAGGGAGGATGAGCAGTTCTTC. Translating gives CASSQDAAREDEQFF.